The clone carrying this T cell receptor beta chain was observed once. This sample stems from a study of T cell changes during pregnancy in multiple sclerosis. Sequencing used immunoSEQ multiplex PCR; TCRdb keeps in-frame clones, though not all of them. This sample has fewer than 110,000 clones, with 92% found just once. Germline assignment: CDR1 ENHRY and CDR2 SYGVKD. The V gene lost 3 bases and the J gene lost 6 bases, with 14 bases spanning the gap. The CDR3 length is 14 residues. The material sequenced was peripheral blood, taken after pregnancy. The TCR was taken from a female donor with multiple sclerosis, enrolled in a pregnancy study. This rearrangement joins TRBV10-3 to TRBJ1-2; D not certain. The CDR3 spells CAISDKNSGNGYTF. The CDR3 DNA reads as TGTGCCATCAGTGATAAAAACAGCGGTAATGGCTACACCTTC.